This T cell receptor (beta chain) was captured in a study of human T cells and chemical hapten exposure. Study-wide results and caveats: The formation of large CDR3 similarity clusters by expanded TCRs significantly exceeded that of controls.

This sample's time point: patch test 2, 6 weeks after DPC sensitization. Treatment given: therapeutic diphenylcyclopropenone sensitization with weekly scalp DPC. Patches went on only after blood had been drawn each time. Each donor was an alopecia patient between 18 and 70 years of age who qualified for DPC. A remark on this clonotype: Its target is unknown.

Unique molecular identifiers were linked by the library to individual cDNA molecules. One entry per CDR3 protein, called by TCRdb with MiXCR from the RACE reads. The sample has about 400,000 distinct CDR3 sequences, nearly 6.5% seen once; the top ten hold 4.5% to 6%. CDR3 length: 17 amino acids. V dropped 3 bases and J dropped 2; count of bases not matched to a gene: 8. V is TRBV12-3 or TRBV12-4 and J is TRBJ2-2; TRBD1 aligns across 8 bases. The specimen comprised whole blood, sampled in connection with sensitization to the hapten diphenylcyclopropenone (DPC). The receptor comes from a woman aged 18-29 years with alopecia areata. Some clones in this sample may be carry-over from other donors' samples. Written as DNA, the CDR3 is TGTGCCAGCAGTTTTTACTGGACAGGGACAAACACCGGGGAGCTGTTTTTT. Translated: CASSFYWTGTNTGELFF.